The 24 T cell receptor beta chains below come from one sample, sequenced in a study of cytomegalovirus exposure and HLA in healthy donors. The PCR used 60 Vbeta and 13 Jbeta primers. This table comes from immunoSEQ multiplex PCR, and its TCRdb copy is limited to in-frame clones, with some not included. The sample lists under 200,000 clones, around four fifths occurring once. The sample taken for sequencing was PBMCs. These TCRs come from a male donor in good health and CMV-seropositive.

A single count supports this clone. The V gene is TRBV5-8, the J gene TRBJ2-2; D might be TRBD2 (6 bases). The CDR3 runs 15 residues. The germline V gene has CDR1 SGHTS and CDR2 YDEGEE. V gave up 4 bases and J gave up 4 bases, with 14 bases separating them. CDR3 protein: CASSAWRVGTGELFF. CDR3 nucleotides: TGTGCCAGCAGCGCGTGGAGGGTGGGCACCGGGGAGCTGTTTTTT.

The rearrangement links TRBV4-2 to TRBJ2-7; possibly TRBD1 for D (5 bases). V lost 4 bases to trimming and J lost 0 bases, with 13 bases between them. Per germline, CDR1 LGHNA and CDR2 YNFKEQ. The CDR3 sequence is 15 residues long. The CDR3 is CASSRDSVSSYEQYF. The CDR3 DNA reads TGTGCCAGCAGCCGAGACAGCGTTAGCTCCTACGAGCAGTACTTC.

This clone was counted a few times. The rearrangement links TRBV6-5 to TRBJ2-3, with D uncertain. V lost 0 bases, J lost 4 bases, and 11 bases lay in between. CDR1 is MNHEY, CDR2 SVGAGI, per germline. This CDR3 comprises 15 residues. CDR3 protein: CASSYSSLTPDTQYF. Here the CDR3 DNA reads TGTGCCAGCAGTTACTCGAGCCTCACCCCAGATACGCAGTATTTT.

This chain connects TRBV4-3 to TRBJ1-4, with a weak D call TRBD1 (5 bases). The CDR3 extends over 15 amino acids. Looked up from germline, CDR1 is LGHNA and CDR2 is YSLEER. V lost 5 bases to trimming and J lost 3 bases, with 13 bases between them. CDR3 nucleotides: TGCGCCAGCAGCGTTCACAGGAATCCTAATGAAAAACTGTTTTTT. As protein: CASSVHRNPNEKLFF.

V usage is TRBV5-4 and J usage is TRBJ1-2, with TRBD1 matching 7 bases. Trimming removed 2 bases from V and 8 bases from J; junction bases left unmatched: 15. Germline loops: CDR1 SGHNT, CDR2 YYREEE (reference sequence). The CDR3 runs 16 residues. The CDR3 DNA reads TGTGCCAGCAGCTTAGCCGACAGGGTCCCTATCGTGGGCTACACCTTC. Amino acid sequence: CASSLADRVPIVGYTF.

The chain combines TRBV5-6 with TRBJ2-1; 12 nucleotides match TRBD1. Germline lookup yields CDR1 SGHDT and CDR2 YYEEEE. The CDR3 consists of 16 residues. V was clipped by 4 bases and J by 1 base; unmatched bases: 3. The CDR3 sequence is CASSPGQGASYNEQFF. The CDR3, as DNA: TGTGCCAGCAGCCCGGGACAGGGGGCATCCTACAATGAGCAGTTCTTC.

A single count supports this clone. The chain carries TRBV19 and TRBJ2-3; TRBD1 might be the D (5 bases). Trimming took 7 bases from V and 2 from J, leaving 10 bases between them. The CDR3 runs to 13 residues. The germline CDR1 and CDR2 sequences are LNHDA and SQIVND (reference sequence). The CDR3 loop reads CASKGRDTDTQYF. CDR3 coding DNA: TGTGCCAGTAAAGGCAGGGACACAGATACGCAGTATTTT. The full variable domain, in which reference TRBV19 and TRBJ2-3 provide the parts outside the CDR3, is DGGITQSPKYLFRKEGQNVTLSCEQNLNHDAMYWYRQDPGQGLRLIYYSQIVNDFQKGDIAEGYSVSREKKESFPLTVTSAQKNPTAFYLCASKGRDTDTQYFGPGTRLTVL.

V and J are TRBV13 and TRBJ2-3; 11 bases fit TRBD2. V was pared by 0 bases and J by 9 bases, with 5 bases of the junction left unmatched. The CDR3 sequence is 15 residues long. Germline values: CDR1 PRHDT, CDR2 FYEKMQ (reference sequence). The CDR3, as DNA: TGTGCCAGCAGCTTAGGCCTGACTAGCGGGGACACGCAGTATTTT. The encoded protein is CASSLGLTSGDTQYF.

This chain links TRBV2 with TRBJ2-1; possible D gene TRBD2, 6 bases. The length of the CDR3 is 11 residues. CDR1 and CDR2 (germline): SNHLY, FYNNEI. Trimming took 6 bases from V and 9 from J, leaving 9 bases between them. The DNA for the CDR3 is TGTGCCAGCAGGAAGGGACTTGAGCAGTTCTTC. It specifies CASRKGLEQFF.

The V call is TRBV9, the J call TRBJ1-5, with a possible D match to TRBD1 (6 bases). Germline CDR1 is SGDLS and CDR2 is YYNGEE. Trimming left V 4 bases short and J 6 bases short, with 14 bases between. The CDR3 is made up of 14 amino acids. The CDR3: CASSNSDRIQPQHF. As DNA, the CDR3 is TGTGCCAGCAGCAACTCCGACAGGATTCAGCCCCAGCATTTT.

The rearrangement links TRBV25-1 to TRBJ1-2, with 8 bases aligning to TRBD1. Germline trimming cut 1 base from V and 4 bases from J; bases unmatched to any gene: 2. The V gene's germline CDR1 is MGHDK and CDR2 SYGVNS. The CDR3 is 14 amino acids. The chain's CDR3 is CASSEWDRLYGYTF. CDR3 coding DNA: TGTGCCAGCAGTGAATGGGACAGGCTCTATGGCTACACCTTC.

This sequence joins TRBV7-9 and TRBJ1-2; D gene uncertain. Germline V gene data show CDR1 as SEHNR and CDR2 as FQNEAQ (reference sequence). This CDR3 has 12 amino acids. V gave up 4 bases and J gave up 5 bases, with 8 bases separating them. CDR3 amino acids: CASSSGWYGYTF. The CDR3 nucleotides are TGTGCCAGCAGCTCAGGCTGGTATGGCTACACCTTC.

This clone was seen many times. This chain joins TRBV7-8 and TRBJ2-3, with 7 positions matching TRBD1. The V gene end was trimmed by 1 base and the J gene end by 4 bases; junction bases not matched to a gene: 8. From germline, CDR1 is SGHVS and CDR2 FQNEAQ. The CDR3 is 16 amino acids. DNA of the CDR3: TGTGCCAGCAGCTTAGGGGGGTCAGGGACAGCAGATACGCAGTATTTT. Translated: CASSLGGSGTADTQYF.

The V gene is TRBV4-1, the J gene TRBJ2-4, with 7 bases that match TRBD1. The CDR3 consists of 14 residues. Per the germline V gene, CDR1 is MGHRA and CDR2 is YSYEKL. J gave up 6 bases and V 1 base, and 3 bases lay outside the gene matches. The CDR3 DNA reads as TGCGCCAGCAGCCAAGTCTCAGGGGGAAACATTCAGTACTTC. Encoded protein: CASSQVSGGNIQYF.

The gene calls are TRBV5-6 and TRBJ1-1; tentative D call: TRBD1 (5 bases). Germline CDR1 and CDR2: SGHDT and YYEEEE. This CDR3 contains 14 residues. V lost 3 bases, J lost 2 bases, and 11 bases lay in between. The CDR3 nucleotides read TGTGCCAGCAGCTCGGGGGGATCTAACACTGAAGCTTTCTTT. Protein: CASSSGGSNTEAFF.

The gene calls are TRBV11-3 and TRBJ2-5; the match to TRBD1 covers 9 bases. The assigned J gene may be wrong: the sequence end matches TRBJ2-7 better. The CDR3 runs 15 residues. The germline V gene encodes CDR1 SGHNT and CDR2 YENEEA. The CDR3 coding sequence is TGTGCCAGCAGCTTACATCCGGGACAGGGTTACGAGCAGTACTTC. Translation: CASSLHPGQGYEQYF.

This chain connects TRBV5-4 to TRBJ1-2; D unclear. Germline V gene sequence: CDR1 SGHNT, CDR2 YYREEE (reference sequence). The ends were cut back, 0 bases at V and 4 bases at J, with 7 bases in the middle. The CDR3 covers 13 residues. The CDR3 sequence: CASSLDSLYGYTF. The CDR3 nucleotides read TGTGCCAGCAGCTTGGACAGCCTCTATGGCTACACCTTC.

V and J are TRBV5-1 and TRBJ2-7, with D tentatively TRBD1 (5 bases). Germline CDR1 is SGHRS and CDR2 is YFSETQ. CDR3 length: 14 residues. Deletions cut 2 bases from V and 4 bases from J, with 13 bases between. This CDR3 is CASSFNLQGYEQYF. In DNA form, the CDR3 reads TGCGCCAGCAGCTTCAACCTCCAGGGTTACGAGCAGTACTTC.

In this sample, this clone turned up a few times. This sequence joins TRBV6-6 and TRBJ1-1; a weak D match, TRBD1 (5 bases). Germline loops: CDR1 MNHNY, CDR2 SVGAGI (reference sequence). The CDR3 contains 12 residues. Between the trimmed V and J ends, which lost 2 bases and 11 bases, there was a span of 12 bases. DNA for the CDR3: TGTGCCAGCAGTTACGGGGCAGGGTTGGCTTTCTTT. The encoded protein is CASSYGAGLAFF.

The chain combines TRBV11-2 with TRBJ1-2, with a tentative D call TRBD1 (6 bases). The germline V gene encodes CDR1 SGHAT and CDR2 FQNNGV. V was shortened by 5 bases and J by 5 bases, with 15 bases between the two germline ends. The length of the CDR3 is 14 residues. For the CDR3, the DNA is TGTGCCAGCAGCCCGGGGGGCGTGCTTTATGGCTACACCTTC. Protein product: CASSPGGVLYGYTF.

V and J are TRBV5-1 and TRBJ2-1; D gene ambiguous. The CDR3 covers 15 residues. Germline V CDR1 and CDR2: SGHRS, YFSETQ. V was cut by 0 bases and J by 2 bases, with 9 bases left in between. CDR3 nucleotides: TGCGCCAGCAGCTTGGGCGGTACGGCCTACAATGAGCAGTTCTTC. This translates into CASSLGGTAYNEQFF.

A note on this clone: Its ends do not fully match the called genes, so a read error is possible. The chain uses TRBV7-9 and TRBJ1-1; 8 nucleotides align to TRBD1. CDR1 SEHNR and CDR2 FQNEAQ come from the germline V gene (reference sequence). The CDR3 extends over 17 amino acids. CDR3 DNA sequence: TGTTCCAGCAGCTTAGTGTCCAGACAGGGGATGAACACTGAAGCTTTCTTT. The encoded protein is CSSSLVSRQGMNTEAFF.

Note on this clone: At one end, the junction sequence differs from germline, possibly due to a read error. The chain joins TRBV5-6 to TRBJ2-7; unclear D gene. This CDR3 has 12 amino acids. CDR1 SGHDT and CDR2 YYEEEE come from the germline V gene. This chain's CDR3 is CASSLGSRPLHF. In DNA form, the CDR3 reads TGTGCCAGCAGCTTGGGGAGTCGCCCTCTGCACTTC.

The chain links TRBV14 to TRBJ1-2; tentatively, D is TRBD1 (6 bases). Per the germline V gene, CDR1 is SGHDN and CDR2 is FVKESK. This CDR3 is 15 amino acids long. With 3 bases removed from V and 5 bases from J, the gap between germline ends came to 16 bases. DNA for the CDR3: TGTGCCAGCAGCCATGGTAGCAGGGGCGATTATGGCTACACCTTC. Its translation is CASSHGSRGDYGYTF.